The entry below describes one T cell receptor beta chain. Its antigen is currently unknown. Some second doses came at about 4 weeks and others at about 12 weeks; these were pooled. Assay used: immunoSEQ multiplex PCR; TCRdb lists only in-frame clones, some missing. The sample comprises roughly 150,000 clones, 91% of which are singletons, and roughly 1.3% rests with the top ten. Germline V lookup: CDR1 LNHDA, CDR2 SQIVND (reference sequence). This CDR3 contains 15 residues. Unmatched junction bases numbered 11, after V lost 8 bases and J lost 6 bases. The source of the sample is a study of T cell responses to AZD1222 COVID-19 vaccine. Study outcomes and limitations: Spike-specific TCR depth and breadth grew after two AZD1222 doses. Samples come after the peak T cell response, not at day 14. Donor demographics were predominantly white British with a female majority; clonal diversity may be underestimated.

The sequence was collected from an adult who received the AZD1222 COVID-19 vaccine. The chain employs TRBV19 and TRBJ1-5, with 9 bases identical to TRBD1. The sample consisted of peripheral blood, taken 28 days after the second AZD1222 dose. In nucleotides, the CDR3 is TGTGCCAGTGAAACAGGGGGCAGGCGATCTCAGCCCCAGCATTTT. Its translation is CASETGGRRSQPQHF.